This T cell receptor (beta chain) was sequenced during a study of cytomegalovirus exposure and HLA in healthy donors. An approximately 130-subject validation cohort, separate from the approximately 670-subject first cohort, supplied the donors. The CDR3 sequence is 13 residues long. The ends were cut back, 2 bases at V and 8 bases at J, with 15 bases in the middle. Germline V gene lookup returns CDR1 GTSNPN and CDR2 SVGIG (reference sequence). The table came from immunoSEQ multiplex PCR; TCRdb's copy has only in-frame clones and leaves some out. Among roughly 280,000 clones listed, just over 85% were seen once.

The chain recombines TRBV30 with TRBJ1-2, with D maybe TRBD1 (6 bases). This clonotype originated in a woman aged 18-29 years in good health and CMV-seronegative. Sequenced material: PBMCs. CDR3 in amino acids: CAWSPTGIEGYTF. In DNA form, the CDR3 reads TGTGCCTGGAGTCCTACAGGGATTGAAGGCTACACCTTC.